A selection of T cell receptor beta chains follows, all from one sample in a study of OX40 agonist ivuxolimab in advanced cancers. Here immunoSEQ multiplex PCR was the method, and the copy in TCRdb shows in-frame clones only, minus some. Of roughly 63,000 clones in the sample, about 88% were seen once. Sequences were derived from CD4+ or CD8+ T cells sorted from blood, sampled in a trial of the OX40 agonist ivuxolimab. These TCRs come from an adult with an advanced solid tumor such as melanoma, head and neck, liver or kidney cancer. Both conserved end residues are part of each CDR3. A D gene is named only where the DNA matches it firmly. Only part of the rows carry a size: once, few, many, or a class if the clone is expanded.

DNA: TGTGCCTGGAGTGTAGAAGGGCGGTCACCCCTCCACTTT
CDR3: CAWSVEGRSPLHF
J: TRBJ1-6
size: .
D: .
V: TRBV30

DNA: TGTGCCAGCAGCTTGGGGCCCGACGATCAGCCCCAGCATTTT
CDR3: CASSLGPDDQPQHF
J: TRBJ1-5
size: .
D: .
V: TRBV5-6

DNA: TGTGCCAGCAGTGACAGGCCTGGAACTAATGAAAAACTGTTTTTT
CDR3: CASSDRPGTNEKLFF
J: TRBJ1-4
size: .
D: .
V: TRBV2

DNA: TGTGCCAGCAGCGCCCCCGGGGACACTGAAGCTTTCTTT
CDR3: CASSAPGDTEAFF
J: TRBJ1-1
size: .
D: .
V: TRBV9

DNA: TGTGCCAGCAGTGAGACAGGGAATAATTCACCCCTCCACTTT
CDR3: CASSETGNNSPLHF
J: TRBJ1-6
size: .
D: TRBD1
V: TRBV25-1

DNA: TGTGCCAGCAGTTCTGGGTTGGGGGTTGAGCAGTTCTTC
CDR3: CASSSGLGVEQFF
J: TRBJ2-1
size: .
D: .
V: TRBV6-5

DNA: TGTGCCAGTAGTATAGAGGACAGGGAAAACTACGAGCAGTACTTC
CDR3: CASSIEDRENYEQYF
J: TRBJ2-7
size: .
D: TRBD1
V: TRBV19

DNA: TGTGCCACCTCAGATCTCCTTTACTACAATGAGCAGTTCTTC
CDR3: CATSDLLYYNEQFF
J: TRBJ2-1
size: few
D: .
V: TRBV5-4

DNA: TGTGCCAGCAGCTTAGCCAGGGGACCTTACGCTGAAGCTTTCTTT
CDR3: CASSLARGPYAEAFF
J: TRBJ1-1
size: .
D: .
V: TRBV7-9

DNA: TGTGCCAGCAGCTTCCGGGGGAGGGGCGAGCAGTACTTC
CDR3: CASSFRGRGEQYF
J: TRBJ2-7
size: .
D: TRBD2
V: TRBV11-1

DNA: TGTGCCAGCAGCGTAGGGACAGCCCAAAAAGCTTTCTTT
CDR3: CASSVGTAQKAFF
J: TRBJ1-1
size: .
D: TRBD1
V: TRBV5-6

DNA: TGTGCCAGCAGCTTAGCGGTCCCCCTGGTGGAGACTGAAGCTTTCTTT
CDR3: CASSLAVPLVETEAFF
J: TRBJ1-1
size: .
D: .
V: TRBV7-8

DNA: TGTGCCAGCAGCTTTCTGCCCGGGGAGCTGTTTTTT
CDR3: CASSFLPGELFF
J: TRBJ2-2
size: .
D: .
V: TRBV11-2

DNA: TGTGCCAGCAGCTTATTCTCTGCAGAGGATACAGATACGCAGTATTTT
CDR3: CASSLFSAEDTDTQYF
J: TRBJ2-3
size: .
D: .
V: TRBV7-9

DNA: TGTGCCAGCCTTCCCACTAGTATACACGAGCAGTACTTC
CDR3: CASLPTSIHEQYF
J: TRBJ2-7
size: .
D: .
V: TRBV5-8

DNA: TGTGCCAGCAGCTTAAAGCGACTCCCTAATGAAAAACTGTTTTTT
CDR3: CASSLKRLPNEKLFF
J: TRBJ1-4
size: .
D: .
V: TRBV7-8

DNA: TGTGCCAGCAGTTATTCGACAGGGTGGACCTCCAATGAGCAGTTCTTC
CDR3: CASSYSTGWTSNEQFF
J: TRBJ2-1
size: .
D: TRBD1
V: TRBV27

DNA: TGTGCCAGCAGTGTGGAAAGGGCTGGGGCCAACGTCCTGACTTTC
CDR3: CASSVERAGANVLTF
J: TRBJ2-6
size: once
D: .
V: TRBV25-1

DNA: TGTGCCAGCAGTTTATCAGCGAACACTGAAGCTTTCTTT
CDR3: CASSLSANTEAFF
J: TRBJ1-1
size: .
D: .
V: TRBV27

DNA: TGTGCCAGTAGTTTCGGACTAGCGAGTGTCTACAATGAGCAGTTCTTC
CDR3: CASSFGLASVYNEQFF
J: TRBJ2-1
size: .
D: TRBD2
V: TRBV19

DNA: TGTGCCAGCAGCGGGACTCTCTACAATGAGCAGTTCTTC
CDR3: CASSGTLYNEQFF
J: TRBJ2-1
size: .
D: .
V: TRBV5-5

DNA: TGTGCCAGCAGCTTAAGCGTTCTGGAGACCCAGTACTTC
CDR3: CASSLSVLETQYF
J: TRBJ2-5
size: .
D: .
V: TRBV11-2

DNA: TGTGCCAGCAGCCCCCTACTAGCGGGAGCCGGAAATGAGCAGTTCTTC
CDR3: CASSPLLAGAGNEQFF
J: TRBJ2-1
size: once
D: TRBD2
V: TRBV7-9

DNA: TGTGCCAGCAGTTTATCGGCTAGCGGGAGCTACGAGCAGTACTTC
CDR3: CASSLSASGSYEQYF
J: TRBJ2-7
size: .
D: TRBD2
V: TRBV27

DNA: TGTGCCAGCAGCACCCACAGGGGCTACGAGCAGTACTTC
CDR3: CASSTHRGYEQYF
J: TRBJ2-7
size: .
D: TRBD1
V: TRBV28

DNA: TGTGCCAGCAGCATCGGCTGGAATCAGCCCCAGCATTTT
CDR3: CASSIGWNQPQHF
J: TRBJ1-5
size: large
D: .
V: TRBV28

DNA: TGTGCCAGCAGCTTCAATCTTAAAAACACTGAAGCTTTCTTT
CDR3: CASSFNLKNTEAFF
J: TRBJ1-1
size: .
D: .
V: TRBV7-2

DNA: TGTGCCAGCAGTTACGGGGCGGGAGGTAGGAATGAGCAGTTCTTC
CDR3: CASSYGAGGRNEQFF
J: TRBJ2-1
size: .
D: TRBD2
V: TRBV6-5

DNA: TGCGCCAGCCTTGGGACGGGTAATGAAAAACTGTTTTTT
CDR3: CASLGTGNEKLFF
J: TRBJ1-4
size: .
D: .
V: TRBV4-1

DNA: TGTGCCAGCAGCACCCCGGACAGGGCTTTGAACACTGAAGCTTTCTTT
CDR3: CASSTPDRALNTEAFF
J: TRBJ1-1
size: .
D: TRBD1
V: TRBV5-6

DNA: TGTGCCAGCAGCCCAGGACTAGCGGGGGAGCTGTTTTTT
CDR3: CASSPGLAGELFF
J: TRBJ2-2
size: .
D: TRBD2
V: TRBV7-9

DNA: TGTGCCAGCAGCCCCCTCGTTAGCGGGAGGGTCGACTACAATGAGCAGTTCTTC
CDR3: CASSPLVSGRVDYNEQFF
J: TRBJ2-1
size: .
D: TRBD2
V: TRBV28

DNA: TGTGCCAGCAGCGGACTCCCGGCGGCCCACGAGCAGTACTTC
CDR3: CASSGLPAAHEQYF
J: TRBJ2-7
size: .
D: .
V: TRBV7-9

DNA: TGTGCCAGCAGTGAAACGGGAGCCTACAATGAGCAGTTCTTC
CDR3: CASSETGAYNEQFF
J: TRBJ2-1
size: .
D: .
V: TRBV2

DNA: TGTGCCAGCAGTTATACCCCGGGTCGCTATAATTCACCCCTCCACTTT
CDR3: CASSYTPGRYNSPLHF
J: TRBJ1-6
size: .
D: .
V: TRBV7-2

DNA: TGTGCCAGCAGCCCCAGCAGGGCCTGGGAGACCCAGTACTTC
CDR3: CASSPSRAWETQYF
J: TRBJ2-5
size: .
D: .
V: TRBV7-3

DNA: TGCAGTGCCCGGGATTGGAACGAGCAGTACTTC
CDR3: CSARDWNEQYF
J: TRBJ2-7
size: .
D: .
V: TRBV20-1

DNA: TGCGCCAGCACCCCCCTGAGGTACGCGAATGAGCAGTTCTTC
CDR3: CASTPLRYANEQFF
J: TRBJ2-1
size: .
D: .
V: TRBV10-2

DNA: TGTGCCAGCAGCACTATAACAGGGGGCAGGGCAGGGGCCAACGTCCTGACTTTC
CDR3: CASSTITGGRAGANVLTF
J: TRBJ2-6
size: .
D: TRBD1
V: TRBV28

DNA: TGTGCCAGCAGCTTAGGGGTTCCGGCTGGACTAGCGGGCACCAATGAGCAGTTCTTC
CDR3: CASSLGVPAGLAGTNEQFF
J: TRBJ2-1
size: .
D: TRBD2
V: TRBV7-6

DNA: TGTGCCAGCAGCAAAGACCTAGGGGGGACCCAGTACTTC
CDR3: CASSKDLGGTQYF
J: TRBJ2-5
size: .
D: .
V: TRBV21-1

DNA: TGCGCCAGCCGGAAACGACAGGAAATTAACTATGGCTACACCTTC
CDR3: CASRKRQEINYGYTF
J: TRBJ1-2
size: .
D: .
V: TRBV10-2

DNA: TGTGCCAGTCGGACTAGCGGCTCAAACTCCTACAATGAGCAGTTCTTC
CDR3: CASRTSGSNSYNEQFF
J: TRBJ2-1
size: few
D: TRBD2
V: TRBV19